A single sample gave rise to the 13 T cell receptor beta chains below, sequenced in a study of T cell changes during pregnancy in multiple sclerosis. Clones were read by immunoSEQ multiplex PCR, and TCRdb kept only the in-frame ones, dropping some. The sample has about 31,000 clones, about 89% seen once. The sample was CD8+ T cells from peripheral blood mononuclear cells, taken in the second trimester of pregnancy. These receptors came from a female donor with multiple sclerosis, enrolled in a pregnancy study.

This clone occurred once. The rearrangement links TRBV28 to TRBJ2-3; D is unresolved. The V and J ends lost 7 bases and 4 bases respectively, with 9 bases between them. This CDR3 has 12 amino acids. Germline assignment: CDR1 MDHEN and CDR2 SYDVKM. Written as DNA, the CDR3 is TGTGCCAGCACCTCCCCCGCAGATACGCAGTATTTT. It encodes CASTSPADTQYF.

This chain links TRBV5-1 with TRBJ2-1, with 7 bases lining up with TRBD1. The CDR3 sequence is 15 residues long. Germline loops: CDR1 SGHRS, CDR2 YFSETQ. V lost 0 bases and J lost 9; bases outside the gene matches: 9. The CDR3 loop is CASSLGQGPRGEQFF. The CDR3 DNA reads TGCGCCAGCAGCTTGGGACAGGGACCCCGGGGTGAGCAGTTCTTC.

The chain couples TRBV11-2 to TRBJ2-5, with 9 bases that match TRBD1. Per the germline V gene, CDR1 is SGHAT and CDR2 is FQNNGV. This CDR3 region has 17 residues. With V trimmed by 5 bases and J by 1 base, 11 bases remained unmatched. CDR3 sequence reads: CASSTKDRGRGQETQYF. In nucleotides, the CDR3 is TGTGCCAGCAGCACCAAGGACAGGGGAAGAGGCCAAGAGACCCAGTACTTC. The whole variable domain, filled in from reference TRBV11-2 and TRBJ2-5, reads EAGVAQSPRYKIIEKRQSVAFWCNPISGHATLYWYQQILGQGPKLLIQFQNNGVVDDSQLPKDRFSAERLKGVDSTLKIQPAKLEDSAVYLCASSTKDRGRGQETQYFGPGTRLLVL.

This chain uses TRBV7-9 with TRBJ2-7; 9 bases are shared with TRBD1. This CDR3 region has 12 residues. V shed 8 bases, J shed 4 bases, and the junction held 3 bases outside the gene matches. CDR1 SEHNR and CDR2 FQNEAQ come from the germline V gene (reference sequence). The CDR3 sequence is CASAGTGYEQYF. The CDR3 DNA follows: TGTGCCAGCGCCGGGACAGGGTACGAGCAGTACTTC.

Details on this clone: One end of the junction fails to match germline, which may point to a read error. This chain links TRBV7-7 with TRBJ2-3; D possibly corresponds to TRBD2 (5 bases). The CDR3 extends over 13 amino acids. The germline V gene has CDR1 SSHAT and CDR2 FNYEAQ (reference sequence). The CDR3 reads CASSFGVGDTQYF. The DNA for the CDR3 is TGTGCTAGCAGCTTCGGGGTCGGAGATACGCAGTATTTT.

The CDR3, as DNA: TGTGCCAGCTCACCACCCCAGGGCTACGAGCAGTACTTC. Protein: CASSPPQGYEQYF. The chain links TRBV18 to TRBJ2-7; D may be TRBD1 (5 bases). The V and J ends lost 0 bases and 3 bases respectively, with 6 bases between them. In germline, CDR1 is KGHSH, CDR2 LQKENI. The CDR3 spans 13 residues.

This sequence joins TRBV7-9 and TRBJ2-7, with D perhaps TRBD2 (6 bases). CDR3 length: 13 amino acids. The germline CDR1 and CDR2 sequences are SEHNR and FQNEAQ (reference sequence). V dropped 7 bases and J dropped 6 bases, with 16 bases sitting between them. The CDR3 here is CASKPPGVGEQYF. The CDR3 nucleotides read TGTGCCAGCAAGCCTCCGGGAGTTGGCGAGCAGTACTTC. The full variable domain, rest sourced from reference TRBV7-9 and TRBJ2-7, is DTGVSQNPRHKITKRGQNVTFRCDPISEHNRLYWYRQTLGQGPEFLTYFQNEAQLEKSRLLSDRFSAERPKGSFSTLEIQRTEQGDSAMYLCASKPPGVGEQYFGPGTRLTVT.

This clone was recorded only once. The chain has TRBV4-2 and TRBJ2-2, with 8 bases aligning to TRBD2. The length of the CDR3 is 16 residues. With 5 bases clipped from V and 4 bases from J, the junction kept 9 bases outside the gene matches. Germline CDR1 is LGHNA and CDR2 is YNFKEQ. The CDR3 nucleotides read TGTGCCAGCAGCGGGGGCCGGGAGGGCCCCACCGGGGAGCTGTTTTTT. Protein product: CASSGGREGPTGELFF.

CDR3 in amino acids: CAWSVFREATGNEQFF. DNA of the CDR3: TGTGCCTGGAGTGTGTTTCGGGAGGCTACGGGCAATGAGCAGTTCTTC. This rearrangement joins TRBV30 to TRBJ2-1, with 7 bases identical to TRBD2. Germline CDR1 reads GTSNPN; CDR2 reads SVGIG (reference sequence). The CDR3 runs to 16 residues. J was trimmed by 6 bases and V by 0 bases; bases with no gene match: 11. Drawing the rest from reference TRBV30 and TRBJ2-1, the complete variable domain is SQTIHQWPATLVQPVGSPLSLECTVEGTSNPNLYWYRQAAGRGLQLLFYSVGIGQISSEVPQNLSASRPQDRQFILSSKKLLLSDSGFYLCAWSVFREATGNEQFFGPGTRLTVL.

CDR3 nucleotides: TGTGCCAGCAGCAAGACTAGCGACAATGAGCAGTTCTTC. Its protein product is CASSKTSDNEQFF. The chain uses TRBV7-3 and TRBJ2-1; 8 bases map to TRBD2. The germline V gene encodes CDR1 SGHTA and CDR2 FQGTGA. The V gene end was trimmed by 5 bases and the J gene end by 5 bases; junction bases not matched to a gene: 2. The CDR3 is 13 amino acids.

The chain recombines TRBV29-1 with TRBJ2-1, with 10 nucleotides matching TRBD2. CDR3 size: 13 residues. V lost 7 bases, J lost 4 bases, and 4 bases stayed unmatched. Per germline, CDR1 SQVTM and CDR2 ANQGSEA. The CDR3 bases are TGCAGCGGCAGGACTAGCGGTTACAATGAGCAGTTCTTC. Translated: CSGRTSGYNEQFF.

The chain combines TRBV18 with TRBJ2-1; 7 bases are a match to TRBD2. Germline assignment: CDR1 KGHSH and CDR2 LQKENI. V was pared by 3 bases and J by 2 bases, with 7 bases of the junction left unmatched. This CDR3 region has 16 residues. The DNA for the CDR3 is TGTGCCAGCTCACCCCCTGCGGGAGTTACCTACAATGAGCAGTTCTTC. Protein: CASSPPAGVTYNEQFF.

This clone was counted a single time. This sequence joins TRBV7-9 and TRBJ1-1; D is undetermined. Trimming pared 5 bases from V and 4 bases from J, leaving 8 bases between. CDR3 size: 12 residues. CDR1 is SEHNR and CDR2 is FQNEAQ in the germline V gene (reference sequence). CDR3 in DNA: TGTGCCAGCAGCCGGGTGGGCACTGAAGCTTTCTTT. Its protein is CASSRVGTEAFF.